The 5 T cell receptor beta chains below come from one sample, sequenced in a study of blood T cell repertoires in COVID-19. Sequencing was performed with immunoSEQ multiplex PCR; in TCRdb, only in-frame clones are kept and a portion is missing. Altogether fewer than 250,000 clones are present, about 86% being singletons, with the ten largest covering roughly 2.9%. The specimen was peripheral blood. Every receptor here comes from a man aged 50 to 60 with active or convalescent COVID-19.

The rearrangement links TRBV5-4 to TRBJ1-1; tentatively, D is TRBD1 (5 bases). CDR1 SGHNT and CDR2 YYREEE come from the germline V gene (reference sequence). This CDR3 contains 15 residues. V was pared by 3 bases and J by 4 bases, with 16 bases between. The CDR3 is CASSWPQGRGTEAFF. The DNA for the CDR3 is TGTGCCAGCAGCTGGCCCCAGGGAAGGGGCACTGAAGCTTTCTTT.

This chain connects TRBV6-5 to TRBJ1-3; D is uncertain. The CDR3 runs to 16 residues. In germline, CDR1 is MNHEY, CDR2 SVGAGI. V lost 0 bases, J lost 0 bases, and 9 bases lay in between. The CDR3 coding sequence is TGTGCCAGCAGTTACTCGGGCCCATACTCTGGAAACACCATATATTTT. This gives the protein CASSYSGPYSGNTIYF.

This chain joins TRBV14 and TRBJ1-2; D unclear. The CDR3 totals 14 residues. V lost 0 bases to trimming and J lost 4 bases, with 9 bases between them. Germline CDR1 and CDR2: SGHDN and FVKESK. CDR3 region: CASSQDSATYGYTF. CDR3 DNA: TGTGCCAGCAGCCAAGATTCAGCGACCTATGGCTACACCTTC.

The rearrangement links TRBV12-3 or TRBV12-4 to TRBJ1-6; D possibly corresponds to TRBD1 (6 bases). The CDR3 spans 12 residues. Between the trimmed V and J ends, which lost 6 bases and 14 bases, there was a span of 14 bases. CDR3 region: CASRRQELALHF. In nucleotides, the CDR3 is TGTGCCAGCAGAAGACAGGAGTTGGCCCTCCACTTT.

V usage is TRBV2 and J usage is TRBJ1-6, with TRBD1 as a possible D gene (6 bases). The CDR3 has 22 residues. The V gene lost 1 base and the J gene lost 0 bases, with 25 bases spanning the gap. CDR1 SNHLY and CDR2 FYNNEI come from the germline V gene. The CDR3 region has the DNA TGTGCCAGCAGTGAAGGCGCTTGGGAGGGGGGAAGCCTCAGCTCCTATAATTCACCCCTCCACTTT. This sequence encodes CASSEGAWEGGSLSSYNSPLHF.